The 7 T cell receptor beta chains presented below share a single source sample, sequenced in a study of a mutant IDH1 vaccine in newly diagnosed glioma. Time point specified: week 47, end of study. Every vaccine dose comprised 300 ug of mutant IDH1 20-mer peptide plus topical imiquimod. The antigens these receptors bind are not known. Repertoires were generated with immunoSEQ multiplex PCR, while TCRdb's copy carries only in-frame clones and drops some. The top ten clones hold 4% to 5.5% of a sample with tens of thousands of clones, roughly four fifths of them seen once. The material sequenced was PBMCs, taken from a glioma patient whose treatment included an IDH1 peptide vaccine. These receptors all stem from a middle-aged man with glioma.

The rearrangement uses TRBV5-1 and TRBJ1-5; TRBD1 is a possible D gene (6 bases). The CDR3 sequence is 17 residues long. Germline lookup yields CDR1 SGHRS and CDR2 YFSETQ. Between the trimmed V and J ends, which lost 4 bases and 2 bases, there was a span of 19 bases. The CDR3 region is CASSPWAGDMGNQPQHF. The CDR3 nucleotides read TGCGCCAGCAGCCCCTGGGCAGGGGATATGGGCAATCAGCCCCAGCATTTT.

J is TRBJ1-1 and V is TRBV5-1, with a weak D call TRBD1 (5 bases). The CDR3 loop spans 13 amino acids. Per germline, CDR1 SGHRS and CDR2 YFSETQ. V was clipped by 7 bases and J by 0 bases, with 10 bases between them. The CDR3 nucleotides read TGCGCCAGCGGACCGGGGGTGAACACTGAAGCTTTCTTT. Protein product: CASGPGVNTEAFF. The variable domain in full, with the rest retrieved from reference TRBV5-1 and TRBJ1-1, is KAGVTQTPRYLIKTRGQQVTLSCSPISGHRSVSWYQQTPGQGLQFLFEYFSETQRNKGNFPGRFSGRQFSNSRSEMNVSTLELGDSALYLCASGPGVNTEAFFGQGTRLTVV.

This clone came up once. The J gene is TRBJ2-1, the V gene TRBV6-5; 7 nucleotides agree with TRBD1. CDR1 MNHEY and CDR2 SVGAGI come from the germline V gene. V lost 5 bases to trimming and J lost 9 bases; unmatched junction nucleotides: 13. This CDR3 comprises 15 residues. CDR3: CASSVMLTGSSEQFF. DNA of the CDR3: TGTGCCAGCAGTGTTATGCTGACAGGGAGCAGTGAGCAGTTCTTC.

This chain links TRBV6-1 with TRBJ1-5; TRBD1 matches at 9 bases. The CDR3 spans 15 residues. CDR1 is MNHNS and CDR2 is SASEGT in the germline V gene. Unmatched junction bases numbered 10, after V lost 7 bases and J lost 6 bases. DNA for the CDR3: TGTGCCAGCAAGCCGACTACAGGGGGCCGTCAGCCCCAGCATTTT. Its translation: CASKPTTGGRQPQHF.

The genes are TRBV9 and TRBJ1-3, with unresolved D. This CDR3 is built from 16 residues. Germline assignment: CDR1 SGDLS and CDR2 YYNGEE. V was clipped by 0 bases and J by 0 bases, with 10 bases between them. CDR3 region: CASSVGEAFSGNTIYF. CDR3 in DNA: TGTGCCAGCAGCGTAGGGGAGGCTTTCTCTGGAAACACCATATATTTT. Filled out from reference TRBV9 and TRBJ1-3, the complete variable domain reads DSGVTQTPKHLITATGQRVTLRCSPRSGDLSVYWYQQSLDQGLQFLIQYYNGEERAKGNILERFSAQQFPDLHSELNLSSLELGDSALYFCASSVGEAFSGNTIYFGEGSWLTVV.

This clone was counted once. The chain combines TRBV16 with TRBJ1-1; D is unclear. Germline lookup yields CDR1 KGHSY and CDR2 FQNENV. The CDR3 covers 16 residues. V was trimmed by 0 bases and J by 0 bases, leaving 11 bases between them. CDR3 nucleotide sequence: TGTGCCAGCAGCCAATCACGGCGGGGAATGAACACTGAAGCTTTCTTT. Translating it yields CASSQSRRGMNTEAFF.

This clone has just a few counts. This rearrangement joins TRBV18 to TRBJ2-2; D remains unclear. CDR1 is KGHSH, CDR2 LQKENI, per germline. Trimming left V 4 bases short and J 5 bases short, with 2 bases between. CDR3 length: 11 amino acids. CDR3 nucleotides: TGTGCCAGCTCACTAACCGGGGAGCTGTTTTTT. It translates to CASSLTGELFF.